These T cell receptor beta chains were read from a single sample in a study of blood T cell repertoires in COVID-19. The method was immunoSEQ multiplex PCR; TCRdb's version includes in-frame clones alone and lacks a portion of them. The sample holds about 160,000 clones, approximately 85% seen once. The source material was peripheral blood. These receptors were obtained from a man in his 60s with active or convalescent COVID-19. Both conserved end residues are part of each CDR3.

v_call cdr3_aa
TRBV20-1 CSASGLASDSSYNEQFF
TRBV29-1 CSVGGLAGDEQFF
TRBV6-5 CASNAGLNNQPQHF
TRBV14 CASSPAGTHGNTIYF
TRBV28 CASRQGSNQPQHF
TRBV6-4 CASSENSQGNTQYF
TRBV28 CASTRAGVRISYEQYF
TRBV7-2 CASSLGTDYGYTF
TRBV21-1 CASSKGSRQGADSETQYF
TRBV29-1 CSVGPGVGYTF
TRBV10-3 CAIRTDRLMGYTF
TRBV19 CASSFGHAGGSYEQYF
TRBV10-2 CASARGTGNTIYF
TRBV5-1 CASSSLTVQPHGDYEQYF
TRBV6-1 CASSESGAHYGYTF
TRBV7-2 CASSPVGGGAGETQYF
TRBV5-4 CASSLSESWETQYF
TRBV2 CASSEGVWRTEAFF
TRBV5-6 CASSPGTGEVYGYTF
TRBV5-5 CASSQQGGHQPQHF
TRBV29-1 CSVEYTSSYNEQFF
TRBV19 CASSMGGQGSYEQYF
TRBV5-4 CASSLQGAENIQYF
TRBV11-2 CASSLDGLAGGRSTDTQYF
TRBV7-3 CASSLTSSGGSTDTQYF
TRBV6-2/TRBV6-3 CASSPPLGRGSNQPQHF
TRBV18 CASSPGGAVVAFF
TRBV7-8 CASSSPTGQMNTEAFF
TRBV3-1/TRBV3-2 CASSQGMTSGGYGSGANVLTF
TRBV27 CASSFGTRNSPLHF
TRBV7-2 CASSWRPSPQETQYF
TRBV4-1 CASSQAWTGSGEQFF
TRBV9 CASSGTGYASGANVLTF
TRBV19 CASTRGNSNYGYTF
TRBV19 CASSIIGGRYEQFF
TRBV5-4 CASSPTSGNTGELFF
TRBV29-1 CSVEKVRDGYTF
TRBV28 CASSPPLAGAEQYF
TRBV14 CASSQPGLAGAPYEQYF